The 18 T cell receptor beta chains given below trace back to one sample, sequenced in a study of OX40 agonist ivuxolimab in advanced cancers. TCRdb keeps only in-frame clones here, not all; method: immunoSEQ multiplex PCR. The data show some 78,000 clones, with around 94% seen just once and 2.5% to 3% held by the top ten. The source material was CD4+ or CD8+ T cells sorted from blood, sampled in a trial of the OX40 agonist ivuxolimab. Receptor source: an adult with an advanced solid tumor such as melanoma, head and neck, liver or kidney cancer.

The CDR3 here is CASSSQGQGTIYGYTF. The CDR3 nucleotides read TGTGCCAGCAGTTCCCAGGGACAGGGAACTATCTATGGCTACACCTTC. The chain carries TRBV13 and TRBJ1-2; the match to TRBD1 covers 9 bases. Germline V lookup: CDR1 PRHDT, CDR2 FYEKMQ (reference sequence). The CDR3 length is 16 residues. Unmatched junction bases numbered 12, after V lost 6 bases and J lost 4 bases. The full variable domain, with the rest looked up from reference TRBV13 and TRBJ1-2, is AAGVIQSPRHLIKEKRETATLKCYPIPRHDTVYWYQQGPGQDPQFLISFYEKMQSDKGSIPDRFSAQQFSDYHSELNMSSLELGDSALYFCASSSQGQGTIYGYTFGSGTRLTVV.

The J gene is TRBJ1-3, the V gene TRBV19; D gene ambiguous. The V end was cut by 4 bases, the J end by 3 bases, with 7 bases between. Germline V gene lookup returns CDR1 LNHDA and CDR2 SQIVND (reference sequence). The CDR3 contains 13 residues. The DNA for the CDR3 is TGTGCCAGTAGTACTCACCGTGGAAACACCATATATTTT. It specifies CASSTHRGNTIYF.

This clone was seen more than once but under ten times. This chain links TRBV5-1 with TRBJ2-2; 8 bases fit TRBD2. Germline V lookup: CDR1 SGHRS, CDR2 YFSETQ. CDR3 length: 16 residues. V lost 1 base, J lost 7 bases, and 9 bases stayed unmatched. CDR3 residues: CASSLRSGSGIGELFF. CDR3 sequence (DNA): TGCGCCAGCAGCTTGAGGAGCGGGAGCGGGATCGGGGAGCTGTTTTTT.

The chain uses TRBV29-1 and TRBJ2-7; 12 bases agree with TRBD1. This CDR3 has 17 amino acids. With 4 bases clipped from V and 3 bases from J, the junction kept 13 bases outside the gene matches. Germline CDR1 and CDR2: SQVTM and ANQGSEA. The DNA of the CDR3 is TGCAGCGTTGGTGAACTTGGGACAGGGGGCCACTACTACGAGCAGTACTTC. It specifies CSVGELGTGGHYYEQYF.

The rearrangement links TRBV7-8 to TRBJ1-1, with D perhaps matching TRBD1 (6 bases). Germline values: CDR1 SGHVS, CDR2 FQNEAQ. Trimming took off 5 bases at V and 5 bases at J, with 12 bases between the two ends. CDR3 length: 13 amino acids. DNA of the CDR3: TGTGCCAGCAGCACCAGGGGCGGGACTGAAGCTTTCTTT. Its translation: CASSTRGGTEAFF.

This clone has more than one count but fewer than ten. The rearrangement links TRBV28 to TRBJ1-5; tentatively, D is TRBD1 (5 bases). Trimming left V 5 bases short and J 7 bases short, with 9 bases between. CDR3 length: 12 residues. CDR1 MDHEN and CDR2 SYDVKM come from the germline V gene. The chain's CDR3 is CASSPQGQPQHF. The CDR3 DNA reads TGTGCCAGCAGTCCGCAGGGCCAGCCCCAGCATTTT.

The chain couples TRBV27 to TRBJ1-2; D is perhaps TRBD1 (6 bases). The V end lost 5 bases, the J end lost 0 bases, and 10 bases lay between the germline ends. Germline CDR1 MNHEY, CDR2 SMNVEV (reference sequence). This CDR3 is built from 14 residues. The CDR3 DNA reads TGTGCCAGCAGTCCGGACAGCCCTAACTATGGCTACACCTTC. Amino acid sequence: CASSPDSPNYGYTF.

This clone was seen a single time. This chain joins TRBV7-2 and TRBJ1-1; D ambiguous. The CDR3 loop spans 12 amino acids. V gave up 5 bases and J gave up 4 bases, with 8 bases separating them. Germline lookup yields CDR1 SGHTA and CDR2 FQGNSA. In DNA, the CDR3 is TGTGCCAGCAGCCGAGCCGGCACTGAAGCTTTCTTT. Translation gives CASSRAGTEAFF.

The chain links TRBV6-5 to TRBJ2-7; D may be TRBD2 (5 bases). CDR3 length: 13 residues. CDR1 and CDR2 from the germline V gene are MNHEY and SVGAGI. V was trimmed by 0 bases and J by 3 bases, leaving 6 bases between them. DNA for the CDR3: TGTGCCAGCAGTTACTCCCGGGACTACGAGCAGTACTTC. Protein sequence: CASSYSRDYEQYF.

The rearrangement uses TRBV7-9 and TRBJ1-6, with 7 bases fitting TRBD1. Germline V gene sequence: CDR1 SEHNR, CDR2 FQNEAQ (reference sequence). The CDR3 is 14 amino acids. The V and J ends lost 5 bases and 9 bases, in that order; junction bases with no gene match: 7. The DNA for the CDR3 is TGTGCCAGCAGCCCCACAGGGGAGGGTTCACCCCTCCACTTT. Amino acid sequence: CASSPTGEGSPLHF.

CDR3 sequence reads: CASSPLAGLNNEQFF. The CDR3 DNA reads TGTGCCAGCAGCCCCCTTGCGGGACTGAATAATGAGCAGTTCTTC. The chain recombines TRBV14 with TRBJ2-1, with D maybe TRBD2 (6 bases). The CDR3 has 15 residues. The germline gives CDR1 SGHDN, CDR2 FVKESK. V lost 4 bases to trimming and J lost 7 bases, with 17 bases between them.

The rearrangement links TRBV5-4 to TRBJ2-7; D gene unclear. V gave up 0 bases and J gave up 7 bases, with 8 bases separating them. The CDR3 spans 12 residues. CDR1 is SGHNT and CDR2 is YYREEE in the germline V gene (reference sequence). CDR3 bases: TGTGCCAGCAGCTTGGCCGCCGGGGAGCAGTACTTC. Encoded protein: CASSLAAGEQYF.

The chain links TRBV6-5 to TRBJ1-2, with D maybe TRBD1 (5 bases). This CDR3 is 12 amino acids long. Trimming stripped 6 bases from V and 4 bases from J, with 9 bases between. Germline V lookup: CDR1 MNHEY, CDR2 SVGAGI. The CDR3 nucleotides read TGTGCCAGCAGCCCCGACAGCTATGGCTACACCTTC. Translation gives CASSPDSYGYTF.

V usage is TRBV10-3 and J usage is TRBJ1-2; TRBD1 matches 7 bases. After removal of 4 bases from V and 6 bases from J, the junction contained 14 bases not matched to a gene. Germline V lookup: CDR1 ENHRY, CDR2 SYGVKD. The CDR3 length is 16 residues. CDR3 protein: CAISGARGKVDDGYTF. DNA of the CDR3: TGTGCCATCAGTGGGGCCAGGGGGAAGGTTGACGATGGCTACACCTTC.

The genes are TRBV30 and TRBJ2-5, with TRBD2 identical over 7 bases. CDR3 length: 14 residues. Germline values: CDR1 GTSNPN, CDR2 SVGIG (reference sequence). V dropped 7 bases and J dropped 3; count of bases not matched to a gene: 11. The CDR3 DNA follows: TGTGCCTTCCTGCCGGAAAGCGGGAAAGAGACCCAGTACTTC. It encodes CAFLPESGKETQYF.

The V gene is TRBV2, the J gene TRBJ1-1; 7 bases are a match to TRBD1. The CDR3 length is 12 residues. In germline, CDR1 is SNHLY, CDR2 FYNNEI. The trim removed 3 bases at V and 6 bases at J, leaving 1 base unmatched. The CDR3: CASSDRGSEAFF. The CDR3 bases are TGTGCCAGCAGTGACAGGGGGTCTGAAGCTTTCTTT.

The J gene is TRBJ1-3, the V gene TRBV6-8; D is perhaps TRBD1 (5 bases). V lost 7 bases to trimming and J lost 0 bases, with 16 bases between them. This CDR3 spans 16 amino acids. CDR1 is MNHGY and CDR2 is SAAAGT in the germline V gene. This chain's CDR3 is CASILGDGPSGNTIYF. The CDR3 DNA is TGTGCCAGCATCCTCGGGGACGGACCCTCTGGAAACACCATATATTTT.

This chain links TRBV5-4 with TRBJ2-2; the match to TRBD1 covers 8 bases. Trimming took 4 bases from V and 1 from J; bases not matched to a gene: 0. The length of the CDR3 is 14 residues. Germline V gene sequence: CDR1 SGHNT, CDR2 YYREEE (reference sequence). The CDR3 loop is CASSGQGNTGELFF. CDR3 sequence (DNA): TGTGCCAGCAGCGGACAGGGGAACACCGGGGAGCTGTTTTTT.